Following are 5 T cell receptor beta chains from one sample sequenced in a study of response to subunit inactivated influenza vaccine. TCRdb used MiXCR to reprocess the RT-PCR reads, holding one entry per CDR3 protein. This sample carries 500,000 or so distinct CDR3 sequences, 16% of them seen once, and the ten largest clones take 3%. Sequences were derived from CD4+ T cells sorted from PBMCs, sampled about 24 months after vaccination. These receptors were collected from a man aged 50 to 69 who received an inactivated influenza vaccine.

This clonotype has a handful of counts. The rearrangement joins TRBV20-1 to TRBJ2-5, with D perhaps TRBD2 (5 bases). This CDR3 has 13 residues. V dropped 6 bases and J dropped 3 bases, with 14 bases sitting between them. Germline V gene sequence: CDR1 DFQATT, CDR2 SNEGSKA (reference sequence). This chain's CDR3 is CSATDYTKETQYF. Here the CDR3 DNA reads TGCAGTGCCACAGACTACACCAAAGAGACCCAGTACTTC.

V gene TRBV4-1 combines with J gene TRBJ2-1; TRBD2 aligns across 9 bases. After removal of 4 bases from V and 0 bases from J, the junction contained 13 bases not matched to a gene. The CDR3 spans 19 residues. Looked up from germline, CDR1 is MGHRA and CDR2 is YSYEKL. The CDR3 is CASSLRGSSGVSSYNEQFF. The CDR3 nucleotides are TGCGCCAGCAGCCTCAGGGGATCTAGCGGGGTAAGCTCCTACAATGAGCAGTTCTTC.

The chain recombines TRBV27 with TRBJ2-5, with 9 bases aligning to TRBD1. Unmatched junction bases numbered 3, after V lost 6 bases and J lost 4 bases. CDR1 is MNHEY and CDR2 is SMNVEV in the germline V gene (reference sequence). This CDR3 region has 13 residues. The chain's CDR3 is CASRRTGAETQYF. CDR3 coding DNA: TGTGCCAGCAGGCGGACAGGGGCAGAGACCCAGTACTTC.

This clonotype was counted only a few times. In nucleotides, the CDR3 is TGCGCCAGCAGCTTGGTAGGGACAGCTAACACCGGGGAGCTGTTTTTT. This gives the protein CASSLVGTANTGELFF. The chain couples TRBV5-1 to TRBJ2-2; 7 nucleotides agree with TRBD1. The CDR3 sequence is 16 residues long. CDR1 SGHRS and CDR2 YFSETQ come from the germline V gene. V shed 0 bases, J shed 2 bases, and the junction held 4 bases outside the gene matches.

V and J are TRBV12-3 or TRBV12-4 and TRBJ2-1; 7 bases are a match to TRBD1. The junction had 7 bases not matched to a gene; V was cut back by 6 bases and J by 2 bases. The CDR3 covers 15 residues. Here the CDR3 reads CASRAGQAAYNEQFF. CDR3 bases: TGTGCCAGCAGAGCTGGACAGGCCGCCTACAATGAGCAGTTCTTC.